A single sample gave rise to the 15 T cell receptor beta chains below, sequenced in a study of blood T cell repertoires in COVID-19. Profiled with immunoSEQ multiplex PCR; TCRdb holds only in-frame clones, not every one. The sample contains roughly 300,000 clones, 90% of which appear only once. Sequenced: PBMCs or T cells enriched from blood (not recorded which). Every receptor here comes from a woman in her twenties or thirties who had recovered from COVID-19.

CDR3 loop: CASSPLGPQRSTDTQYF. DNA for the CDR3: TGTGCCAGCTCACCACTAGGGCCTCAGCGGAGCACAGATACGCAGTATTTT. The chain recombines TRBV18 with TRBJ2-3, with TRBD2 as a possible D gene (5 bases). V was shortened by 1 base and J by 0 bases, with 14 bases between the two germline ends. The CDR3 is made up of 17 amino acids. From germline, CDR1 is KGHSH and CDR2 LQKENI.

This clone was seen only once. V is TRBV7-9 and J is TRBJ1-4; the D gene is possibly TRBD1 (5 bases). Trimming left V 1 base short and J 7 bases short, with 13 bases between. In germline, CDR1 is SEHNR, CDR2 FQNEAQ (reference sequence). This CDR3 region has 15 residues. This chain's CDR3 is CASSLVGDSVEKLFF. CDR3 DNA sequence: TGTGCCAGCAGCTTAGTAGGTGACAGTGTTGAAAAACTGTTTTTT. The entire variable domain, with the rest obtained from reference TRBV7-9 and TRBJ1-4, is as follows: DTGVSQNPRHKITKRGQNVTFRCDPISEHNRLYWYRQTLGQGPEFLTYFQNEAQLEKSRLLSDRFSAERPKGSFSTLEIQRTEQGDSAMYLCASSLVGDSVEKLFFGSGTQLSVL.

The rearrangement uses TRBV6-5 and TRBJ1-5, with a tentative D call TRBD1 (6 bases). Trimming left V 5 bases short and J 6 bases short, with 11 bases between. The CDR3 is 13 residues long. CDR1 and CDR2 (germline): MNHEY, SVGAGI. The CDR3 loop reads CASSITGSQPQHF. CDR3 bases: TGTGCCAGCAGTATAACAGGGAGTCAGCCCCAGCATTTT.

This clone is a singleton in its sample. The V call is TRBV28, the J call TRBJ2-7; 10 bases match TRBD2. The CDR3 has 18 amino acids. Germline V gene data show CDR1 as MDHEN and CDR2 as SYDVKM. The V and J ends lost 7 bases and 2 bases, in that order; junction bases with no gene match: 17. In DNA, the CDR3 is TGTGCCAGCACCCCCCCCGGGACTAGCGATAGATTTACCTACGAGCAGTACTTC. Protein product: CASTPPGTSDRFTYEQYF.

The rearrangement links TRBV7-3 to TRBJ2-2, with D maybe TRBD1 (6 bases). Germline V gene lookup returns CDR1 SGHTA and CDR2 FQGTGA. The V end was cut by 5 bases, the J end by 5 bases, with 15 bases between. The CDR3 length is 15 residues. The CDR3 sequence: CASSLTGSSTGELFF. The CDR3 nucleotides read TGTGCCAGCAGCCTCACAGGGTCTTCTACCGGGGAGCTGTTTTTT.

The chain combines TRBV27 with TRBJ2-6; a weak D match, TRBD2 (5 bases). Trimming removed 8 bases from V and 0 bases from J, with 8 bases in between. This CDR3 region has 14 residues. Germline loops: CDR1 MNHEY, CDR2 SMNVEV (reference sequence). CDR3 in amino acids: CASRTLSGANVLTF. In nucleotides, the CDR3 is TGTGCCAGCCGGACTCTCTCTGGGGCCAACGTCCTGACTTTC.

The gene calls are TRBV5-6 and TRBJ1-2; 9 bases match TRBD1. The J segment lost 5 bases and the V segment lost 0 bases, leaving 8 bases of the junction unmatched. This CDR3 contains 16 residues. In germline, CDR1 is SGHDT, CDR2 YYEEEE. The CDR3 loop reads CASSLALTGGRYGYTF. The CDR3 nucleotides are TGTGCCAGCAGCTTGGCACTGACAGGGGGTCGGTATGGCTACACCTTC.

The genes are TRBV9 and TRBJ2-1, with a possible D match to TRBD2 (6 bases). This CDR3 is 14 amino acids long. The germline gives CDR1 SGDLS, CDR2 YYNGEE. V was clipped by 1 base and J by 9 bases, with 14 bases between them. CDR3 loop: CASSVTGTPIEQFF. Written as DNA, the CDR3 is TGTGCCAGCAGCGTAACCGGGACTCCCATTGAGCAGTTCTTC.

The chain joins TRBV5-1 to TRBJ2-6; the match to TRBD2 covers 7 bases. The V gene end was trimmed by 7 bases and the J gene end by 0 bases; junction bases not matched to a gene: 7. The CDR3 contains 16 residues. Germline V gene lookup returns CDR1 SGHRS and CDR2 YFSETQ. CDR3 in DNA: TGCGCCAGCGGGGGGGACGGACACTCTGGGGCCAACGTCCTGACTTTC. Its translation: CASGGDGHSGANVLTF.

Turning to this clone: The sample has other DNA sequences that encode this CDR3 too. The chain recombines TRBV5-1 with TRBJ2-1, with D possibly TRBD1 on 6 matching bases. The CDR3 is 14 amino acids. The germline V gene has CDR1 SGHRS and CDR2 YFSETQ. The V end was cut by 0 bases, the J end by 4 bases, with 8 bases between. The CDR3 DNA reads as TGCGCCAGCAGCTTGGGACAGGCGTACAATGAGCAGTTCTTC. It codes for CASSLGQAYNEQFF.

The chain couples TRBV5-1 to TRBJ2-3; 8 bases fit TRBD1. V shed 6 bases, J shed 4 bases, and the junction held 7 bases outside the gene matches. This CDR3 has 14 residues. From germline, CDR1 is SGHRS and CDR2 YFSETQ. CDR3 DNA: TGCGCCAGCACAGGGGGCAGCAATTCAGATACGCAGTATTTT. This gives the protein CASTGGSNSDTQYF.

This chain links TRBV6-5 with TRBJ1-6, with D tentatively TRBD1 (5 bases). The V end lost 2 bases, the J end lost 13 bases, and 18 bases lay between the germline ends. The CDR3 loop spans 15 amino acids. Germline CDR1 and CDR2: MNHEY and SVGAGI. DNA for the CDR3: TGTGCCAGCAGTTACGACGCCGCGCGGGGGAATCCCCTCCACTTT. Protein sequence: CASSYDAARGNPLHF.

The gene calls are TRBV25-1 and TRBJ1-1; the D gene is possibly TRBD1 (6 bases). CDR3 size: 14 residues. Trimming cost V 5 bases and J 1 base, with 11 bases left between them. Looked up from germline, CDR1 is MGHDK and CDR2 is SYGVNS. The CDR3 DNA reads as TGTGCCAGCAGTCTTCGGACAGCGAACACTGAAGCTTTCTTT. Its protein is CASSLRTANTEAFF.

This chain joins TRBV6-2 or TRBV6-3 and TRBJ1-2; D not certain. Germline values: CDR1 MNHEY, CDR2 SVGEGT. V lost 2 bases and J lost 0, with 10 bases in between. The CDR3 consists of 15 residues. CDR3 DNA sequence: TGTGCCAGCAGTTACCGAGGGAGATCTAACTATGGCTACACCTTC. Amino acid sequence: CASSYRGRSNYGYTF.

The chain couples TRBV6-5 to TRBJ1-5, with TRBD1 matching over 8 bases. The CDR3 loop spans 15 amino acids. V lost 6 bases, J lost 6 bases, and 10 bases stayed unmatched. The V gene's germline CDR1 is MNHEY and CDR2 SVGAGI. The CDR3 region is CASSDDRGSGQPQHF. The DNA of the CDR3 is TGTGCCAGCAGCGACGACAGGGGCTCAGGTCAGCCCCAGCATTTT.